Ten or more counts support the clone carrying this T cell receptor (beta chain). Antigen unknown. Trimming stripped 5 bases from V and 7 bases from J, with 20 bases between. This CDR3 is 15 amino acids long. Amplification targeted the TCR beta CDR3 regions, with RNA transcripts as the source material. HTBI-primed first-round RT-PCR preceded second-round multiplex PCR. From the multiplex PCR reads, TCRdb called clonotypes with MiXCR, one entry per CDR3 protein. The data hold approximately 330,000 distinct CDR3 sequences, with 15% to 20% observed a single time. This entry comes from a study of Graves' ophthalmopathy and Graves' hyperthyroidism. Across the study: Peripheral blood collection took place at initial diagnosis, before any treatment. Study outcomes and limitations: Most expanded thyroid clonotypes above 0.001 frequency also appeared in blood.

The source of this sequence is an adult man with Graves' ophthalmopathy. The sequencing sample was made of peripheral blood. The chain has TRBV12-3 or TRBV12-4 and TRBJ1-2, with no clear D. The CDR3 bases are TGTGCCAGCAGTCCTAGCCCCCGCCGTGAGGTTGGCTACACCTTC. Translated, it gives CASSPSPRREVGYTF.